Presented here are 27 T cell receptor beta chains from one specimen sequenced in a study of T cell responses to AZD1222 COVID-19 vaccine. Sequencing used immunoSEQ multiplex PCR; TCRdb keeps in-frame clones, though not all of them. Of 80,000 to 90,000 clones listed, 75% to 95% are singletons. This specimen consisted of peripheral blood, obtained 28 days after the second AZD1222 dose. The receptors come from an adult who received the AZD1222 COVID-19 vaccine.

The chain combines TRBV5-1 with TRBJ1-1; 8 positions match TRBD1. The J segment lost 2 bases and the V segment lost 1 base, leaving 10 bases of the junction unmatched. CDR1 and CDR2 from the germline V gene are SGHRS and YFSETQ. The CDR3 runs 17 residues. The CDR3 reads CASSLRAGGVENTEAFF. In DNA, the CDR3 is TGCGCCAGCAGCTTGAGGGCAGGGGGCGTAGAAAACACTGAAGCTTTCTTT.

As regards this clone: A junction boundary mismatches the germline segment, possibly from a read error. The V and J genes are TRBV10-3 and TRBJ2-4; unclear D gene. The CDR3 sequence is 13 residues long. In germline, CDR1 is ENHRY, CDR2 SYGVKD. The CDR3 here is CAISEGKGISPTF. The CDR3 DNA sequence: TGTGCCATCAGTGAGGGGAAAGGTATTTCCCCCACCTTC.

The gene calls are TRBV7-2 and TRBJ2-3; D unclear. The V end was cut by 1 base, the J end by 5 bases, with 4 bases between. CDR3 length equals 12 residues. Germline CDR1 and CDR2: SGHTA and FQGNSA. CDR3 sequence: CASSLDRDTQYF. Written as DNA, the CDR3 is TGTGCCAGCAGCTTAGACAGAGATACGCAGTATTTT. The full variable domain, its missing parts supplied by reference TRBV7-2 and TRBJ2-3, is GAGVSQSPSNKVTEKGKDVELRCDPISGHTALYWYRQSLGQGLEFLIYFQGNSAPDKSGLPSDRFSAERTGGSVSTLTIQRTQQEDSAVYLCASSLDRDTQYFGPGTRLTVL.

This rearrangement joins TRBV6-5 to TRBJ1-2, with D unclear. CDR1 MNHEY and CDR2 SVGAGI come from the germline V gene. CDR3 length: 13 residues. V lost 7 bases and J 4 bases, leaving 13 bases between the germline ends. CDR3 sequence reads: CASTPKPGYGYTF. The CDR3 nucleotides read TGTGCCAGCACCCCAAAACCCGGCTATGGCTACACCTTC.

In the case of this clone: The sample carries other DNA sequences with the same CDR3. V usage is TRBV18 and J usage is TRBJ2-5, with 7 bases lining up with TRBD2. Germline loops: CDR1 KGHSH, CDR2 LQKENI. V shed 0 bases and J 4 bases; nucleotides not matched to a gene: 2. The CDR3 loop spans 14 amino acids. CDR3 nucleotide sequence: TGTGCCAGCTCACCACCGGGCGGGAGAGAGACCCAGTACTTC. This translates into CASSPPGGRETQYF.

The V call is TRBV3-1 (or the pseudogene TRBV3-2), the J call TRBJ1-6, with a tentative D call TRBD1 (5 bases). Trimming cost V 6 bases and J 1 base, with 13 bases left between them. The germline V gene encodes CDR1 LGHDT and CDR2 YNNKEL (reference sequence). The CDR3 sequence is 16 residues long. The DNA for the CDR3 is TGTGCCAGCAGACGGGTGGGGGTTTCCTATAATTCACCCCTCCACTTT. It yields the protein CASRRVGVSYNSPLHF.

The chain recombines TRBV10-3 with TRBJ2-2, with D uncertain. The CDR3 totals 13 residues. From germline, CDR1 is ENHRY and CDR2 SYGVKD. V lost 7 bases, J lost 4 bases, and 10 bases lay in between. The CDR3 reads CAITGLTTGELFF. As DNA, the CDR3 is TGTGCCATCACCGGGTTGACCACCGGGGAGCTGTTTTTT.

This CDR3 is CASSLNTGSTDTQYF. CDR3 sequence (DNA): TGTGCCAGCAGTTTAAATACGGGGAGCACAGATACGCAGTATTTT. The chain has TRBV28 and TRBJ2-3; the D gene is possibly TRBD2 (5 bases). CDR3 length equals 15 residues. Germline values: CDR1 MDHEN, CDR2 SYDVKM. Trimming pared 2 bases from V and 0 bases from J, leaving 9 bases between.

This clone was observed once. The chain links TRBV12-3 or TRBV12-4 to TRBJ2-2, with a tentative D call TRBD1 (6 bases). Trimming took 8 bases from V and 5 from J, leaving 12 bases between them. This CDR3 contains 13 residues. CDR3 nucleotides: TGTGCCAGCCGGAAACAGGGAACCGGGGAGCTGTTTTTT. This encodes CASRKQGTGELFF.

This chain connects TRBV11-2 to TRBJ2-3, with a weak D call TRBD2 (6 bases). V was cut by 2 bases and J by 1 base, with 13 bases left in between. The V gene's germline CDR1 is SGHAT and CDR2 FQNNGV. The length of the CDR3 is 16 residues. This CDR3 is CASSLSGAGGTDTQYF. In DNA, the CDR3 is TGTGCCAGCAGCTTATCGGGAGCTGGGGGCACAGATACGCAGTATTTT.

The chain combines TRBV7-9 with TRBJ2-2, with D maybe TRBD1 (5 bases). V lost 6 bases to trimming and J lost 7 bases, with 18 bases between them. This CDR3 spans 15 amino acids. Germline V CDR1 and CDR2: SEHNR, FQNEAQ (reference sequence). The CDR3 bases are TGTGCCAGCAGACCCAACCCAGGGCTTGGCGGGGAGCTGTTTTTT. Its translation: CASRPNPGLGGELFF.

The rearrangement uses TRBV9 and TRBJ1-1, with D unresolved. V gave up 3 bases and J gave up 4 bases, with 13 bases separating them. Germline V gene sequence: CDR1 SGDLS, CDR2 YYNGEE. The CDR3 is 14 amino acids. CDR3 protein: CASSAPPGTTEAFF. The CDR3 nucleotides read TGTGCCAGCAGCGCTCCCCCAGGTACCACTGAAGCTTTCTTT.

The chain combines TRBV5-1 with TRBJ1-1, with D unresolved. Germline V gene lookup returns CDR1 SGHRS and CDR2 YFSETQ. This CDR3 contains 14 residues. Trimming pared 0 bases from V and 2 bases from J, leaving 8 bases between. The CDR3 sequence: CASSLAQPNTEAFF. The CDR3 DNA is TGCGCCAGCAGCTTGGCACAGCCCAACACTGAAGCTTTCTTT.

The J gene is TRBJ2-7, the V gene TRBV5-1; 8 positions agree with TRBD2. Trimming took 1 base from V and 3 from J; bases not matched to a gene: 6. The germline CDR1 and CDR2 sequences are SGHRS and YFSETQ. CDR3 length equals 15 residues. This chain's CDR3 is CASSLIPAGGYEQYF. In DNA, the CDR3 is TGCGCCAGCAGCTTGATCCCGGCGGGGGGCTACGAGCAGTACTTC.

This clone was detected only once. The rearrangement uses TRBV5-1 and TRBJ2-3, with 11 bases that match TRBD2. Germline V CDR1 and CDR2: SGHRS, YFSETQ. The V gene end was trimmed by 4 bases and the J gene end by 0 bases; junction bases not matched to a gene: 4. This CDR3 is built from 16 residues. The CDR3 spells CASSIGTSGSTDTQYF. Written as DNA, the CDR3 is TGCGCCAGCAGCATTGGGACTAGCGGAAGCACAGATACGCAGTATTTT. Looking up the rest from reference TRBV5-1 and TRBJ2-3 gives the full variable domain: KAGVTQTPRYLIKTRGQQVTLSCSPISGHRSVSWYQQTPGQGLQFLFEYFSETQRNKGNFPGRFSGRQFSNSRSEMNVSTLELGDSALYLCASSIGTSGSTDTQYFGPGTRLTVL.

The chain has TRBV2 and TRBJ1-1, with unresolved D. The CDR3 loop spans 12 amino acids. Germline V gives CDR1 SNHLY, CDR2 FYNNEI. The ends were cut back, 4 bases at V and 0 bases at J, with 3 bases in the middle. CDR3 protein: CASSVLNTEAFF. The CDR3 DNA reads TGTGCCAGCAGTGTATTGAACACTGAAGCTTTCTTT.

The chain couples TRBV6-6 to TRBJ2-1, with a tentative D call TRBD1 (5 bases). This CDR3 is built from 14 residues. Germline loops: CDR1 MNHNY, CDR2 SVGAGI (reference sequence). Deletions cut 5 bases from V and 7 bases from J, with 15 bases between. The CDR3 DNA sequence: TGTGCCAGCAGTCCCTTCAAGCCAGGGAATGAGCAGTTCTTC. Encoded protein: CASSPFKPGNEQFF.

CDR3 sequence: CASSWSGLSTEAFF. CDR3 DNA: TGTGCCAGCAGTTGGTCGGGATTGTCCACTGAAGCTTTCTTT. The chain has TRBV6-2 or TRBV6-3 and TRBJ1-1; D gene unclear. Germline CDR1 MNHEY, CDR2 SVGEGT. The V gene lost 4 bases and the J gene lost 4 bases, with 13 bases spanning the gap. This CDR3 has 14 amino acids.

The V call is TRBV5-6, the J call TRBJ2-6, with D unclear. V dropped 5 bases and J dropped 1 base, with 13 bases sitting between them. The CDR3 runs to 16 residues. Germline lookup yields CDR1 SGHDT and CDR2 YYEEEE. CDR3 protein: CASRGFSGSGANVLTF. CDR3 nucleotide sequence: TGTGCCAGCAGGGGGTTTAGTGGGTCTGGGGCCAACGTCCTGACTTTC.

This clone was recorded only once. The chain has TRBV7-2 and TRBJ1-1, with no clear D. The germline V gene encodes CDR1 SGHTA and CDR2 FQGNSA. V was pared by 1 base and J by 5 bases, with 5 bases between. There are 12 residues in the CDR3. Here the CDR3 reads CASSLDRTEAFF. The CDR3 bases are TGTGCCAGCAGCTTAGATAGAACTGAAGCTTTCTTT.

Only one count was recorded for this clone. The V and J genes are TRBV28 and TRBJ1-4, with D perhaps matching TRBD1 (6 bases). The length of the CDR3 is 12 residues. V lost 6 bases, J lost 7 bases, and 9 bases lay in between. The germline V gene has CDR1 MDHEN and CDR2 SYDVKM. The CDR3 nucleotides are TGTGCCAGCAGACAGGGCAGTGAAAAACTGTTTTTT. Amino acids: CASRQGSEKLFF. The full variable domain, its missing parts supplied by reference TRBV28 and TRBJ1-4, is DVKVTQSSRYLVKRTGEKVFLECVQDMDHENMFWYRQDPGLGLRLIYFSYDVKMKEKGDIPEGYSVSREKKERFSLILESASTNQTSMYLCASRQGSEKLFFGSGTQLSVL.

This clone showed up just once. The rearrangement links TRBV5-1 to TRBJ2-3; 10 bases map to TRBD2. V was pared by 0 bases and J by 1 base, with 8 bases of the junction left unmatched. Germline values: CDR1 SGHRS, CDR2 YFSETQ. This CDR3 spans 18 amino acids. Here the CDR3 DNA reads TGCGCCAGCAGCTTGGGTAGCGGGGGGCCACCAGGCACAGATACGCAGTATTTT. The encoded protein is CASSLGSGGPPGTDTQYF. Drawing the rest from reference TRBV5-1 and TRBJ2-3, the complete variable domain is KAGVTQTPRYLIKTRGQQVTLSCSPISGHRSVSWYQQTPGQGLQFLFEYFSETQRNKGNFPGRFSGRQFSNSRSEMNVSTLELGDSALYLCASSLGSGGPPGTDTQYFGPGTRLTVL.

This rearrangement joins TRBV5-1 to TRBJ2-3, with 7 bases lining up with TRBD2. With 4 bases clipped from V and 1 base from J, the junction kept 9 bases outside the gene matches. This CDR3 comprises 16 residues. CDR1 is SGHRS, CDR2 YFSETQ, per germline. The CDR3 DNA reads as TGCGCCAGCAGCATGGGGGGACTAACCCGCACAGATACGCAGTATTTT. This codes for CASSMGGLTRTDTQYF. The full variable domain, its missing parts supplied by reference TRBV5-1 and TRBJ2-3, is KAGVTQTPRYLIKTRGQQVTLSCSPISGHRSVSWYQQTPGQGLQFLFEYFSETQRNKGNFPGRFSGRQFSNSRSEMNVSTLELGDSALYLCASSMGGLTRTDTQYFGPGTRLTVL.

The rearrangement joins TRBV19 to TRBJ2-3; D not resolved. The germline V and J ends were trimmed by 4 bases and 0 bases, with 17 bases remaining between them. Germline loops: CDR1 LNHDA, CDR2 SQIVND (reference sequence). The CDR3 sequence is 17 residues long. The CDR3 nucleotides are TGTGCCAGTAGTACCCCTGGACGGAAAACTAGCACAGATACGCAGTATTTT. Translation: CASSTPGRKTSTDTQYF.

The chain links TRBV7-2 to TRBJ1-5; D is ambiguous. This CDR3 has 14 residues. The V gene lost 2 bases and the J gene lost 2 bases, with 7 bases spanning the gap. The V gene's germline CDR1 is SGHTA and CDR2 FQGNSA. The CDR3 region has the DNA TGTGCCAGCAGCTTACACGGAGGCAATCAGCCCCAGCATTTT. Translated: CASSLHGGNQPQHF.

V usage is TRBV19 and J usage is TRBJ1-5, with 7 bases lining up with TRBD1. V shed 7 bases and J 5 bases; nucleotides not matched to a gene: 14. Germline V gene lookup returns CDR1 LNHDA and CDR2 SQIVND (reference sequence). This CDR3 spans 16 amino acids. The CDR3 DNA follows: TGTGCCAGTAAACCCCAGGGGGTGAGGGGCGATCAGCCCCAGCATTTT. Translation: CASKPQGVRGDQPQHF.

The rearrangement joins TRBV6-5 to TRBJ1-4; D not resolved. The CDR3 contains 16 residues. CDR1 and CDR2 from the germline V gene are MNHEY and SVGAGI. Trimming pared 3 bases from V and 10 bases from J, leaving 21 bases between. The CDR3 spells CASSYSDRTTRAKLFF. The DNA for the CDR3 is TGTGCCAGCAGTTATTCAGACCGAACAACTAGGGCAAAACTGTTTTTT.